The rows below give T cell receptor beta chains drawn from one sample of a study of T-cell memory formation after mild COVID-19. TCRdb called the 5' RACE reads again in MiXCR, with one record for every CDR3 protein. The sample consists of hundreds of thousands of distinct CDR3 sequences, 15% to 17% of them appearing once. Sequencing was carried out using PBMCs or a T cell subset sorted from them (not recorded which). All receptors derive from an adult woman who had mild COVID-19 (a few samples of this study predate the infection). Cell type and time point are not known. Each CDR3 is given with its conserved first and last residue. The D gene is left open where the match is weak. Size tells how often a clone was seen (once, few, many) or the class of an expanded clone, and some rows leave it out.

>TRBJ2-5|TRBV7-2|few|TRBD1
CASSFGTGGKGETQYF
TGTGCCAGCAGCTTCGGGACAGGGGGCAAGGGGGAGACCCAGTACTTC
>TRBJ2-7|TRBV4-1|many|NA
CASSQVSRAGSYEQYF
TGCGCCAGCAGCCAAGTTTCCAGAGCGGGCTCCTACGAGCAGTACTTC
>TRBJ2-4|TRBV12-3/TRBV12-4|NA|NA
CASSSIHVAKNIQYF
TGTGCCAGCAGTTCCATCCATGTAGCCAAAAACATTCAGTACTTC
>TRBJ2-3|TRBV20-1|few|NA
CSASRGPSTDTQYF
TGCAGTGCTAGTCGGGGGCCCAGCACAGATACGCAGTATTTT
>TRBJ2-6|TRBV4-2|NA|TRBD1
CASSQDRDRLSGANVLTF
TGTGCCAGCAGCCAAGATAGGGACAGGCTCTCTGGGGCCAACGTCCTGACTTTC
>TRBJ1-3|TRBV12-3/TRBV12-4|many|NA
CASSFAGTAGNTIYF
TGTGCCAGCAGTTTCGCCGGGACCGCTGGAAACACCATATATTTT
>TRBJ2-5|TRBV24-1|few|TRBD2
CATSDNGGQETQYF
TGTGCCACCAGCGATAACGGGGGGCAAGAGACCCAGTACTTC
>TRBJ2-5|TRBV9|few|TRBD2
CASSVLSGGVQETQYF
TGTGCCAGCAGCGTACTTAGCGGGGGGGTGCAAGAGACCCAGTACTTC
>TRBJ2-5|TRBV7-9|few|NA
CASSRQGHQQETQYF
TGTGCCAGCAGCCGCCAGGGACACCAACAAGAGACCCAGTACTTC
>TRBJ2-5|TRBV19|many|NA
CASKDGGGIQETQYF
TGTGCCAGTAAAGATGGAGGAGGGATCCAAGAGACCCAGTACTTC
>TRBJ2-2|TRBV4-3|NA|NA
CASSHGRDTGELFF
TGCGCCAGCAGCCACGGACGGGACACCGGGGAGCTGTTTTTT
>TRBJ1-2|TRBV10-3|NA|NA
CAITGGQNKNYGYTF
TGTGCCATCACTGGGGGGCAGAACAAGAACTATGGCTACACCTTC
>TRBJ2-3|TRBV7-2|few|NA
CASSYPSTDTQYF
TGTGCCAGCAGCTACCCTAGCACAGATACGCAGTATTTT
>TRBJ1-2|TRBV3-1|NA|NA
CASSQARGYGYTF
TGTGCCAGCAGCCAAGCGAGGGGCTATGGCTACACCTTC
>TRBJ2-2|TRBV9|many|TRBD2
CASSVAGSGAGELFF
TGTGCCAGCAGCGTGGCAGGGAGCGGGGCCGGGGAGCTGTTTTTT
>TRBJ2-6|TRBV7-2|NA|NA
CASSARQSGANVLTF
TGTGCCAGCAGCGCACGACAGTCTGGGGCCAACGTCCTGACTTTC
>TRBJ2-7|TRBV7-6|NA|NA
CASSSSGTGYEQYF
TGTGCCAGCAGTTCCTCCGGGACTGGCTACGAGCAGTACTTC
>TRBJ2-1|TRBV12-3/TRBV12-4|NA|TRBD2
CASSPPSSGGTCNEQFF
TGTGCCAGCAGCCCCCCCTCTAGCGGGGGGACCTGCAATGAGCAGTTCTTC
>TRBJ2-7|TRBV7-9|few|NA
CASSSNPRASYEQYF
TGTGCCAGCAGCTCAAACCCCAGGGCCTCCTACGAGCAGTACTTC
>TRBJ1-5|TRBV2|NA|NA
CASSRQDNSNQPQHF
TGTGCCAGCAGCCGACAGGACAATAGCAATCAGCCCCAGCATTTT
>TRBJ1-5|TRBV6-5|NA|TRBD1
CASSGDRAGVGNQPQHF
TGTGCCAGCAGTGGGGACAGGGCCGGGGTTGGCAATCAGCCCCAGCATTTT
>TRBJ2-3|TRBV6-5|few|TRBD2
CASRTFSGRHTDTQYF
TGTGCCAGCAGGACCTTTAGCGGGAGGCACACAGATACGCAGTATTTT
>TRBJ1-1|TRBV5-1|NA|TRBD1
CASTGGGPVTEAFF
TGCGCCAGCACAGGAGGGGGCCCGGTTACTGAAGCTTTCTTT
>TRBJ2-6|TRBV12-3/TRBV12-4|NA|TRBD1
CASSSWDRGPSRANVLTF
TGTGCCAGCAGTTCATGGGACAGGGGGCCCTCTCGGGCCAACGTCCTGACTTTC
>TRBJ2-3|TRBV5-1|many|TRBD2
CASRLQGAGSTDTQYF
TGCGCCAGCAGACTCCAAGGAGCGGGAAGCACAGATACGCAGTATTTT
>TRBJ2-2|TRBV10-3|many|TRBD2
CAINQLAGGTNTGELFF
TGTGCCATCAACCAACTAGCGGGAGGAACGAACACCGGGGAGCTGTTTTTT
>TRBJ2-7|TRBV5-6|few|NA
CASSTGTHLSDEQYF
TGTGCCAGCAGCACCGGTACCCATCTTTCAGACGAGCAGTACTTC